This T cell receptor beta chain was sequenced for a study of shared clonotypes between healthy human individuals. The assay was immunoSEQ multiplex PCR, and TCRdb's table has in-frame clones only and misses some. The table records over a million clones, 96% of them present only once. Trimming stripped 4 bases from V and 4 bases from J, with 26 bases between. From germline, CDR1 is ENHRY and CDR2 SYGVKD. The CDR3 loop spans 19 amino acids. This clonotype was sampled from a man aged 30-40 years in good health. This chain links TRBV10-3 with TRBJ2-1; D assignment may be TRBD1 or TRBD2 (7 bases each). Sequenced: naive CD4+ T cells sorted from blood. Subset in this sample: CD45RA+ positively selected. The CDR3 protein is CAISGGGTAANLGYNEQFF. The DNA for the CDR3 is TGTGCCATCAGTGGGGGAGGGACAGCGGCAAACTTGGGGTACAATGAGCAGTTCTTC.